These 26 T cell receptor beta chains originate from one sample sequenced in a study of T cell responses to AZD1222 COVID-19 vaccine (dated by TCRdb to the early 2020s). The time point label for this specimen denotes: baseline before first vaccination. Receptor libraries were prepared by the immunoSEQ multiplex PCR assay. Entries here come from immuneACCESS through TCRdb and include only in-frame sequences with V and J called. Some clones fail to appear in such tables; in the studies checked, an unresolved V gene covers under half of the shortfall, and the cause of the remainder is unknown. This sample comprises about 97,000 clones, 70% to 90% of them detected only once. The top ten clones comprise roughly 3% of the sample. The starting material was peripheral blood, obtained on day 0 of AZD1222 vaccination. Receptors originate from an adult in good health.

V gene TRBV5-4 combines with J gene TRBJ2-7; 14 nucleotides line up with TRBD2. V trimming: 4 bases; J trimming: 3 bases; junction bases outside the gene matches: 3. The length of the CDR3 is 15 residues. Per germline, CDR1 SGHNT and CDR2 YYREEE (reference sequence). The chain's CDR3 is CASSRTSGGHYEQYF. CDR3 DNA sequence: TGTGCCAGCAGCAGGACTAGCGGGGGGCACTACGAGCAGTACTTC.

This chain uses TRBV28 with TRBJ1-2, with TRBD1 identical over 7 bases. This CDR3 contains 15 residues. Germline values: CDR1 MDHEN, CDR2 SYDVKM. The V gene end was trimmed by 7 bases and the J gene end by 2 bases; junction bases not matched to a gene: 10. In DNA form, the CDR3 reads TGTGCCAGCATCGACAGACAGGGCGCCAACTATGGCTACACCTTC. Translating gives CASIDRQGANYGYTF.

V usage is TRBV6-5 and J usage is TRBJ1-3; D is undetermined. CDR1 and CDR2 (germline): MNHEY, SVGAGI. Trimming cost V 0 bases and J 0 bases, with 3 bases left between them. The CDR3 is made up of 14 amino acids. The CDR3 DNA sequence: TGTGCCAGCAGTTACTCGAACTCTGGAAACACCATATATTTT. Its protein is CASSYSNSGNTIYF.

This chain joins TRBV30 and TRBJ1-6, with D unresolved. V lost 3 bases and J 7 bases, leaving 10 bases between the germline ends. Germline V gene lookup returns CDR1 GTSNPN and CDR2 SVGIG (reference sequence). The CDR3 covers 13 residues. CDR3 in DNA: TGTGCCTGGAGGTCCGGACTGAATTCACCCCTCCACTTT. This codes for CAWRSGLNSPLHF. Using reference TRBV30 and TRBJ1-6 for the parts outside the CDR3, the full variable domain is SQTIHQWPATLVQPVGSPLSLECTVEGTSNPNLYWYRQAAGRGLQLLFYSVGIGQISSEVPQNLSASRPQDRQFILSSKKLLLSDSGFYLCAWRSGLNSPLHFGNGTRLTVT.

This clone has just a few counts. J is TRBJ1-5 and V is TRBV4-1; D is undetermined. V lost 0 bases and J 5 bases, leaving 5 bases between the germline ends. CDR1 is MGHRA and CDR2 is YSYEKL in the germline V gene. This CDR3 is 13 amino acids long. The CDR3 sequence is CASSQDSYQPQHF. The CDR3 DNA follows: TGCGCCAGCAGCCAAGACAGTTATCAGCCCCAGCATTTT.

The V call is TRBV2, the J call TRBJ1-1; 8 nucleotides match TRBD1. The CDR3 length is 15 residues. CDR1 SNHLY and CDR2 FYNNEI come from the germline V gene. V shed 10 bases and J 5 bases; nucleotides not matched to a gene: 15. For the CDR3, the DNA is TGTGCCACCATCCGTGAGACAGGGGAACAGACTGAAGCTTTCTTT. Its translation is CATIRETGEQTEAFF.

The chain couples TRBV5-1 to TRBJ1-1, with D tentatively TRBD1 (5 bases). Germline CDR1 reads SGHRS; CDR2 reads YFSETQ. The CDR3 runs to 12 residues. V lost 4 bases and J lost 6, with 10 bases in between. Here the CDR3 DNA reads TGCGCCAGCAGCCCAGGGACTGCTGAAGCTTTCTTT. Protein sequence: CASSPGTAEAFF.

The chain has TRBV7-6 and TRBJ2-2; 7 nucleotides line up with TRBD1. Trimming at V came to 5 bases and at J to 5 bases, leaving 8 bases not matched to a gene. CDR1 and CDR2 from the germline V gene are SGHVS and FNYEAQ. The CDR3 covers 15 residues. The CDR3 sequence is CASSPDTRGTGELFF. CDR3 bases: TGTGCCAGCAGCCCAGACACCAGGGGGACCGGGGAGCTGTTTTTT.

V gene TRBV9 combines with J gene TRBJ2-1; 11 bases fit TRBD1. CDR1 and CDR2 (germline): SGDLS, YYNGEE. This CDR3 spans 15 amino acids. V shed 3 bases and J 9 bases; nucleotides not matched to a gene: 8. As DNA, the CDR3 is TGTGCCAGCAGCGACCGGGACAGGGGGGTTCGTGAGCAGTTCTTC. It encodes CASSDRDRGVREQFF.

This rearrangement joins TRBV13 to TRBJ2-7, with a weak D call TRBD1 (5 bases). V dropped 5 bases and J dropped 5 bases, with 16 bases sitting between them. The CDR3 is 14 amino acids. CDR1 is PRHDT and CDR2 is FYEKMQ in the germline V gene (reference sequence). CDR3 loop: CASSPPGYLNEQYF. The CDR3 DNA is TGTGCCAGCAGCCCCCCAGGGTATTTGAACGAGCAGTACTTC. The variable domain in full, completed from reference TRBV13 and TRBJ2-7, reads AAGVIQSPRHLIKEKRETATLKCYPIPRHDTVYWYQQGPGQDPQFLISFYEKMQSDKGSIPDRFSAQQFSDYHSELNMSSLELGDSALYFCASSPPGYLNEQYFGPGTRLTVT.

This chain connects TRBV28 to TRBJ1-3; perhaps TRBD1 as D (6 bases). Looked up from germline, CDR1 is MDHEN and CDR2 is SYDVKM. The CDR3 length is 13 residues. V lost 4 bases, J lost 4 bases, and 8 bases lay in between. CDR3 nucleotide sequence: TGTGCCAGCAGTTCAGGGGACGGAAACACCATATATTTT. Protein sequence: CASSSGDGNTIYF.

This rearrangement joins TRBV5-1 to TRBJ2-5; D remains unclear. Germline V gene lookup returns CDR1 SGHRS and CDR2 YFSETQ. Trimming stripped 0 bases from V and 5 bases from J, with 14 bases between. This CDR3 spans 15 amino acids. Here the CDR3 reads CASSLARPSRETQYF. The CDR3 coding sequence is TGCGCCAGCAGCTTGGCCCGACCCTCCAGGGAGACCCAGTACTTC.

The chain combines TRBV19 with TRBJ2-3; perhaps TRBD2 as D (5 bases). CDR3 length: 15 amino acids. V lost 3 bases, J lost 2 bases, and 12 bases lay in between. Germline CDR1 is LNHDA and CDR2 is SQIVND (reference sequence). CDR3 in amino acids: CASSIGYRDTDTQYF. The CDR3 DNA sequence: TGTGCCAGTAGTATCGGCTACCGGGACACAGATACGCAGTATTTT.

The V and J genes are TRBV12-5 and TRBJ1-5, with 10 bases matching TRBD1. The CDR3 consists of 15 residues. Unmatched junction bases numbered 4, after V lost 4 bases and J lost 4 bases. CDR1 is LGHNT and CDR2 is FRNRAP in the germline V gene. CDR3 sequence: CASGSGQGYNQPQHF. The CDR3 DNA reads TGTGCTAGTGGTTCGGGACAGGGGTATAATCAGCCCCAGCATTTT.

This chain joins TRBV7-8 and TRBJ1-2; D not resolved. The CDR3 loop spans 13 amino acids. The V end lost 0 bases, the J end lost 8 bases, and 10 bases lay between the germline ends. CDR1 and CDR2 (germline): SGHVS, FQNEAQ. The CDR3, as DNA: TGTGCCAGCAGCTTAGCAGAGAGTGGCGGCTACACCTTC. The encoded protein is CASSLAESGGYTF.

The chain combines TRBV7-2 with TRBJ2-7; perhaps TRBD2 as D (5 bases). Between the trimmed V and J ends, which lost 0 bases and 1 base, there was a span of 19 bases. There are 18 residues in the CDR3. CDR1 and CDR2 (germline): SGHTA, FQGNSA. CDR3 DNA: TGTGCCAGCAGCTTAGCCACCCCCATGGCTAGCTTGTCCTACGAGCAGTACTTC. This encodes CASSLATPMASLSYEQYF.

The rearrangement links TRBV15 to TRBJ2-7, with 9 bases matching TRBD1. The V gene end was trimmed by 1 base and the J gene end by 4 bases; junction bases not matched to a gene: 5. The CDR3 loop spans 15 amino acids. Per the germline V gene, CDR1 is LNHNV and CDR2 is YYDKDF (reference sequence). The CDR3 reads CATSRGTGETYEQYF. The DNA of the CDR3 is TGTGCCACCAGCAGAGGGACAGGGGAGACATACGAGCAGTACTTC.

The J gene is TRBJ1-6, the V gene TRBV7-2, with a tentative D call TRBD1 (5 bases). Trimming left V 2 bases short and J 13 bases short, with 15 bases between. CDR3 size: 14 residues. Germline CDR1 reads SGHTA; CDR2 reads FQGNSA. Here the CDR3 DNA reads TGTGCCAGCAGCTTAAGGGACCATCAAAACCCCCTCCACTTT. Encoded protein: CASSLRDHQNPLHF.

The rearrangement joins TRBV27 to TRBJ1-1; D is ambiguous. This CDR3 has 14 amino acids. V shed 3 bases and J shed 0 bases, with 8 bases lying between them. CDR1 MNHEY and CDR2 SMNVEV come from the germline V gene (reference sequence). The CDR3 protein is CASSFRRMNTEAFF. CDR3 nucleotide sequence: TGTGCCAGCAGTTTTAGACGGATGAACACTGAAGCTTTCTTT.

This CDR3 reads CASSQTGFEKLFF. The CDR3 DNA reads TGTGCCAGCAGCCAAACCGGGTTCGAAAAACTGTTTTTT. The V call is TRBV3-1 (or the pseudogene TRBV3-2), the J call TRBJ1-4; D is uncertain. The V gene lost 2 bases and the J gene lost 8 bases, with 9 bases spanning the gap. Germline CDR1 and CDR2: LGHDT and YNNKEL (reference sequence). The CDR3 consists of 13 residues.

The chain links TRBV5-1 to TRBJ2-3; D is perhaps TRBD1 (5 bases). V lost 1 base and J lost 2, with 11 bases in between. The CDR3 contains 15 residues. Germline V gives CDR1 SGHRS, CDR2 YFSETQ. The CDR3 reads CASSLHAGITDTQYF. DNA for the CDR3: TGCGCCAGCAGCTTGCACGCAGGGATCACAGATACGCAGTATTTT.

On this clone: The identical CDR3 is also encoded by other nucleotide sequences in the sample. The rearrangement uses TRBV11-2 and TRBJ2-3; D is unresolved. Looked up from germline, CDR1 is SGHAT and CDR2 is FQNNGV. Trimming took 0 bases from V and 5 from J, leaving 3 bases between them. The CDR3 covers 12 residues. In DNA form, the CDR3 reads TGTGCCAGCAGCTTAGAGAGAGATACGCAGTATTTT. Translating gives CASSLERDTQYF. Full variable domain (remainder filled in from reference TRBV11-2 and TRBJ2-3): EAGVAQSPRYKIIEKRQSVAFWCNPISGHATLYWYQQILGQGPKLLIQFQNNGVVDDSQLPKDRFSAERLKGVDSTLKIQPAKLEDSAVYLCASSLERDTQYFGPGTRLTVL.

The V call is TRBV6-5, the J call TRBJ1-2; D is ambiguous. Trimming stripped 0 bases from V and 3 bases from J, with 11 bases between. CDR3 length equals 15 residues. Germline values: CDR1 MNHEY, CDR2 SVGAGI. The CDR3 region is CASSYSQRAYYGYTF. CDR3 DNA: TGTGCCAGCAGTTACTCGCAAAGGGCCTACTATGGCTACACCTTC.

V and J are TRBV10-1 and TRBJ2-7; D call uncertain. The CDR3 runs to 14 residues. V lost 0 bases and J lost 2, with 8 bases in between. Germline V gives CDR1 WNHNN, CDR2 SYGVQD (reference sequence). The CDR3 region is CASSESGPTYEQYF. As DNA, the CDR3 is TGCGCCAGCAGTGAGTCTGGACCGACCTACGAGCAGTACTTC.

V gene TRBV7-9 combines with J gene TRBJ2-2; D possibly corresponds to TRBD2 (5 bases). This CDR3 is built from 13 residues. Germline V gene sequence: CDR1 SEHNR, CDR2 FQNEAQ (reference sequence). Between the trimmed V and J ends, which lost 4 bases and 4 bases, there was a span of 7 bases. The CDR3 sequence: CASSSAVTGELFF. The DNA of the CDR3 is TGTGCCAGCAGCTCAGCGGTCACCGGGGAGCTGTTTTTT.

The chain has TRBV30 and TRBJ1-6; D gene ambiguous. The germline V and J ends were trimmed by 3 bases and 7 bases, with 13 bases remaining between them. CDR1 GTSNPN and CDR2 SVGIG come from the germline V gene (reference sequence). This CDR3 has 14 amino acids. CDR3 sequence: CAWRGIAPNSPLHF. CDR3 DNA sequence: TGTGCCTGGAGGGGGATAGCTCCCAATTCACCCCTCCACTTT.